This entry is about one TCR beta chain. Antigen: not known. These data belong to a study of cytomegalovirus exposure and HLA in healthy donors. At sampling all donors were nominally healthy, likely with unrecorded immune exposures. Use of 60 Vbeta and 13 Jbeta primers characterized the PCR. Data came from immunoSEQ multiplex PCR; TCRdb stores just in-frame clones and leaves some out. The table has approximately 150,000 clones, 75% to 85% seen once. The CDR3 runs to 15 residues. Germline V gene sequence: CDR1 LNHNV, CDR2 YYDKDF (reference sequence). Between the trimmed V and J ends, which lost 0 bases and 6 bases, there was a span of 9 bases. Points from the study as a whole: Researchers catalogued under 200 TCR beta chains as cytomegalovirus-associated.

The TCR sequence derives from a man aged 25 to 40 in good health and CMV-seronegative. The sample comprised PBMCs. J is TRBJ1-6 and V is TRBV15, with D possibly TRBD1 on 6 matching bases. The CDR3 spells CATSRDPDSNSPLHF. The CDR3 DNA sequence: TGTGCCACCAGCAGAGACCCGGACAGTAATTCACCCCTCCACTTT.